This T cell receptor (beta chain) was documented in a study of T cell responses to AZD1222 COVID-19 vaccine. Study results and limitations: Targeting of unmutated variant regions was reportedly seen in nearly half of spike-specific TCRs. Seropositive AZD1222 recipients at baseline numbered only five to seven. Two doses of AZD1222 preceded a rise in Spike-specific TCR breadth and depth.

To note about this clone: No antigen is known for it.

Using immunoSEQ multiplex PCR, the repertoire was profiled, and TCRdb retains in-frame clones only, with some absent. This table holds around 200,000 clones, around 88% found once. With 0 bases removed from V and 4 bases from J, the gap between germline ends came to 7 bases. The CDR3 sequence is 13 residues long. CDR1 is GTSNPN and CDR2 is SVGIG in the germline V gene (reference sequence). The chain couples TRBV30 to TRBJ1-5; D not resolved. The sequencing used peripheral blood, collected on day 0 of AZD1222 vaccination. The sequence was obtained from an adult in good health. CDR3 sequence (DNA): TGTGCCTGGAGTGTAAACCAAAATCAGCCCCAGCATTTT. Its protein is CAWSVNQNQPQHF.